This is a list of T cell receptor beta chains from one sample in a study of OX40 agonist ivuxolimab in advanced cancers. Profiled with immunoSEQ multiplex PCR; TCRdb holds only in-frame clones, not every one. The profile shows roughly 70,000 clones, roughly 90% of them singletons. The material was CD4+ or CD8+ T cells sorted from blood, obtained in a trial of the OX40 agonist ivuxolimab. Receptor source: an adult with an advanced solid tumor such as melanoma, head and neck, liver or kidney cancer. Each CDR3 is given without its conserved first and last residue. The order of the fields is clone size, J gene, V gene, CDR3 protein. Size is omitted from some rows. Given values are once, few, many or a class for expanded clones.

>once|TRBJ2-7|TRBV28
ASSFSKGRSYEQY
>NA|TRBJ1-6|TRBV2
ASSGLSPLH
>NA|TRBJ1-3|TRBV28
ASSLSRLILGNTIY
>NA|TRBJ2-5|TRBV25-1
ASSETQKTQY
>NA|TRBJ2-3|TRBV18
ASSPPSGGDTQY
>NA|TRBJ1-1|TRBV6-5
ASSYSTGFQTEAF
>NA|TRBJ1-2|TRBV27
ASSLSLSGVNYGYT
>once|TRBJ1-3|TRBV7-8
ASSLALGGGAGNTIY
>NA|TRBJ2-3|TRBV4-2
ASSQSVLAVSTDTQY
>NA|TRBJ1-5|TRBV18
ASSAMGPSNQPQH
>NA|TRBJ2-5|TRBV9
ASSFGAGGSNGETQY
>NA|TRBJ1-2|TRBV6-5
ASSYDSYT
>NA|TRBJ2-7|TRBV6-4
ASSTEGLYEQY
>NA|TRBJ1-5|TRBV6-1
ASSDGQGVVGNQPQH
>NA|TRBJ1-6|TRBV7-2
ASSLGGSSYNSPLH
>NA|TRBJ1-3|TRBV2
ASRGGNSGNTIY
>NA|TRBJ2-6|TRBV25-1
ASSEWEVLSSGANVLT
>NA|TRBJ1-5|TRBV6-5
ASSSVGGGLNQPQH
>NA|TRBJ1-2|TRBV28
ASSSGTTYGYT
>NA|TRBJ1-1|TRBV5-4
ASRNREGNTEAF
>NA|TRBJ1-6|TRBV27
ASSFSQTGTADSPLH
>NA|TRBJ2-5|TRBV4-1
ASSRGPSGGLGETQY
>NA|TRBJ1-2|TRBV28
ASSFYSEPYGYT
>NA|TRBJ2-7|TRBV5-8
ASSLAFSAYEQY
>NA|TRBJ2-3|TRBV5-1
ASSEYPTSGGLGDTQY
>NA|TRBJ2-5|TRBV5-4
ASSSRLAGFQETQY
>NA|TRBJ1-5|TRBV7-2
ASSLQQGLDQPQH
>once|TRBJ1-6|TRBV4-1
ASSQETEESSYNSPLH
>NA|TRBJ1-5|TRBV14
ASSQDMRQPQH
>once|TRBJ2-3|TRBV18
ASSQREDTQY
>few|TRBJ2-6|TRBV5-1
ASSLVAAGANVLT
>NA|TRBJ2-7|TRBV21-1
ASSSWGTRGRGTYEQY
>NA|TRBJ2-1|TRBV19
ASTGAPGSSYNEQF